The clone carrying this TCR beta chain was detected a few times. Its target is not known. The sample belongs to a study of CD8 T cells in ankylosing spondylitis. Study results and caveats: Blood from ankylosing spondylitis patients appeared to carry a characteristic roughly 8-variant TCR beta motif. Reportedly, disease-linked clones are significantly enriched in ankylosing spondylitis patients' matched synovial fluid.

The CDR3 sequence is 12 residues long. Germline CDR1 SGHTA, CDR2 FQGNSA. The V gene end was trimmed by 6 bases and the J gene end by 10 bases; junction bases not matched to a gene: 6. TCRdb reprocessed the 5' RACE reads with MiXCR, giving one entry per CDR3 protein. The sample includes 390,000 or so distinct CDR3 sequences, about 20% seen only once; the top ten take 15% to 20%. Sequenced input: blood, either unsorted or a sorted T cell fraction (not recorded which). The chain links TRBV7-2 to TRBJ2-1, with 7 bases that match TRBD1. The sequence came from a male donor with ankylosing spondylitis. CDR3 nucleotide sequence: TGTGCCAGCAGTATTCAGGGGGTCGAGCAGTTCTTC. As protein: CASSIQGVEQFF.